This T cell receptor beta chain was captured by sequencing in a study of T cells in Graves' hyperthyroidism and ophthalmopathy. Study results and caveats: Most thyroid clonotypes expanded above 0.001 appeared in blood too.

Concerning this clonotype itself: Its antigen remains unidentified.

RNA transcripts yielded amplified TCR beta CDR3 regions. First-round RT-PCR targeting the TCR CDR3 was performed with the HTBI primer set. TCRdb re-called the multiplex PCR reads through MiXCR, storing one row per CDR3 protein. The sample lists approximately 620,000 distinct CDR3 sequences, approximately 15% occurring once. Patients were aged 18 to 65, had disease duration under 2 months, and had newly diagnosed hyperthyroidism. Diagnosis rested on symptoms, serum thyroxine and TRAb, thyroid ultrasound, and orbital computed tomography. Fresh 10 ml peripheral blood yielded PBMCs. The clonotype originates from a young woman with Graves' hyperthyroidism that later progressed to Graves' ophthalmopathy. The sample comprised blood.

The chain's CDR3 is CASSLRGEAKNIQYF. Here the CDR3 DNA reads TGTGCCAGCAGTTTACGTGGGGAGGCCAAAAACATTCAGTACTTC. J is TRBJ2-4 and V is TRBV28, with a tentative D call TRBD2 (5 bases). Trimming left V 2 bases short and J 1 base short, with 9 bases between. Looked up from germline, CDR1 is MDHEN and CDR2 is SYDVKM. This CDR3 has 15 amino acids.